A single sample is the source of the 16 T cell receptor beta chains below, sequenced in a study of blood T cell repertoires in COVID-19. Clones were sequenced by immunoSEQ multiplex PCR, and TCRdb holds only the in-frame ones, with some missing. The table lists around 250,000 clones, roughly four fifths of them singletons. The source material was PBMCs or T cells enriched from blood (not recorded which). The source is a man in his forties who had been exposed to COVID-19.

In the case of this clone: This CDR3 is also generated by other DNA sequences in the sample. This CDR3 reads CASSLRGNTEAFF. In DNA, the CDR3 is TGTGCCAGCAGTTTAAGGGGTAACACTGAAGCTTTCTTT. The chain couples TRBV12-3 or TRBV12-4 to TRBJ1-1; maybe TRBD1 (5 bases). The CDR3 consists of 13 residues. V lost 2 bases and J lost 2, with 6 bases in between.

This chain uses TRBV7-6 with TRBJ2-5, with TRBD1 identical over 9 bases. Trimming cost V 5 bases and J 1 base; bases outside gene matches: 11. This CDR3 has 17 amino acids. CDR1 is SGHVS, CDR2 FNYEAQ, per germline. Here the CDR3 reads CASSRYRDRVIQETQYF. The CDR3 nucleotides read TGTGCCAGCAGCCGATACCGGGACAGGGTTATCCAAGAGACCCAGTACTTC.

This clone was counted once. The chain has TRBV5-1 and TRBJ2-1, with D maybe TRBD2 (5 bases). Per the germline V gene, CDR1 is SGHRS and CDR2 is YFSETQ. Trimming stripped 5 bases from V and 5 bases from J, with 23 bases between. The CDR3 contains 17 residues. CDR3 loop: CASRFRRAGTRNNEQFF. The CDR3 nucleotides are TGCGCCAGCAGGTTCCGGCGTGCGGGTACGCGTAACAATGAGCAGTTCTTC. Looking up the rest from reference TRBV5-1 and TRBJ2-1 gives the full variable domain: KAGVTQTPRYLIKTRGQQVTLSCSPISGHRSVSWYQQTPGQGLQFLFEYFSETQRNKGNFPGRFSGRQFSNSRSEMNVSTLELGDSALYLCASRFRRAGTRNNEQFFGPGTRLTVL.

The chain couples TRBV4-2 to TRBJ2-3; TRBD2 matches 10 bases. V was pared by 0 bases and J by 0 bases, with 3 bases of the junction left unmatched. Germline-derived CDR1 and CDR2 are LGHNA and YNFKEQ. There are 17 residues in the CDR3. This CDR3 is CASSQDTSGVSTDTQYF. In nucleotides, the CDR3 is TGTGCCAGCAGCCAAGATACTAGCGGGGTCAGCACAGATACGCAGTATTTT.

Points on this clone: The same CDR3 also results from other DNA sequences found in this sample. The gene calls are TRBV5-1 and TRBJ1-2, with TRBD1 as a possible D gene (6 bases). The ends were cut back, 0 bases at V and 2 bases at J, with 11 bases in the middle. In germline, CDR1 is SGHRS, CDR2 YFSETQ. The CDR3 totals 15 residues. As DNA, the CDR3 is TGCGCCAGCAGCTTGGCGGCAGGGGCGAACTATGGCTACACCTTC. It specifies CASSLAAGANYGYTF. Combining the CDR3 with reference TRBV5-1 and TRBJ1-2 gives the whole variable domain KAGVTQTPRYLIKTRGQQVTLSCSPISGHRSVSWYQQTPGQGLQFLFEYFSETQRNKGNFPGRFSGRQFSNSRSEMNVSTLELGDSALYLCASSLAAGANYGYTFGSGTRLTVV.

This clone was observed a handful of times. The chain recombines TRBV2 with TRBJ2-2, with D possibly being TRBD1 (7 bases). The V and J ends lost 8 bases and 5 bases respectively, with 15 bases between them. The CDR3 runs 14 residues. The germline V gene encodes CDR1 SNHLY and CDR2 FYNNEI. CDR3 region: CASGGTAATGELFF. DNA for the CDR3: TGTGCCAGCGGAGGGACAGCTGCTACCGGGGAGCTGTTTTTT. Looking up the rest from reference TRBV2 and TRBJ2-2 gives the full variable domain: EPEVTQTPSHQVTQMGQEVILRCVPISNHLYFYWYRQILGQKVEFLVSFYNNEISEKSEIFDDQFSVERPDGSNFTLKIRSTKLEDSAMYFCASGGTAATGELFFGEGSRLTVL.

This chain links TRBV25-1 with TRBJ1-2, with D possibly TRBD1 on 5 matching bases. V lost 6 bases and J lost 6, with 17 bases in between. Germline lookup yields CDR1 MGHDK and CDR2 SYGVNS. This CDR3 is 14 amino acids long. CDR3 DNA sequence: TGTGCCAGCAGCCGCGACAACAGGCGGAATGGCTACACCTTC. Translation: CASSRDNRRNGYTF.

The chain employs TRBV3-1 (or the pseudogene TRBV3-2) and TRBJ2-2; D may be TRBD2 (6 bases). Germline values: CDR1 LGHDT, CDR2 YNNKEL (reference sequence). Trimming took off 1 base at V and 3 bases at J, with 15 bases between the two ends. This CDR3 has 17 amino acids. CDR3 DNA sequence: TGTGCCAGCAGCCAAGGGAAGACGGGACTTTACACCGGGGAGCTGTTTTTT. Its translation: CASSQGKTGLYTGELFF.

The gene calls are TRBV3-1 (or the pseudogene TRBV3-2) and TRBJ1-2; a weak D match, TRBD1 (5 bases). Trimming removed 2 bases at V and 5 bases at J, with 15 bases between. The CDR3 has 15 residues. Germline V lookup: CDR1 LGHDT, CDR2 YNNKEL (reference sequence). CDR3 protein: CASSQSQGIPYGYTF. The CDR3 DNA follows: TGTGCCAGCAGCCAATCGCAGGGAATCCCTTATGGCTACACCTTC.

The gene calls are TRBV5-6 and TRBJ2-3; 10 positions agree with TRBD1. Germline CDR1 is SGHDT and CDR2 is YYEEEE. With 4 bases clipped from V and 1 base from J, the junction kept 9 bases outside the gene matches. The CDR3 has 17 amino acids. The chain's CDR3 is CASSRIRQGAGTDTQYF. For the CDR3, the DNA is TGTGCCAGCAGCCGTATTCGACAGGGGGCGGGCACAGATACGCAGTATTTT.

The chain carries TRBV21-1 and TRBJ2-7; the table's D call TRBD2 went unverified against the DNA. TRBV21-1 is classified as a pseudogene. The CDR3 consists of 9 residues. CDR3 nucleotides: TGTGCCAGCTCAGAGGTGCAGTACTTC. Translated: CASSEVQYF.

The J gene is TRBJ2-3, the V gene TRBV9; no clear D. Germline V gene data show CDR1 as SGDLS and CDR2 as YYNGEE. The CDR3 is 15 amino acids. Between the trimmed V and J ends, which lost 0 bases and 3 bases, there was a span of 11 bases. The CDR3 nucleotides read TGTGCCAGCAGCGTAGCTGGAGTTGCAACAGATACGCAGTATTTT. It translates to CASSVAGVATDTQYF.

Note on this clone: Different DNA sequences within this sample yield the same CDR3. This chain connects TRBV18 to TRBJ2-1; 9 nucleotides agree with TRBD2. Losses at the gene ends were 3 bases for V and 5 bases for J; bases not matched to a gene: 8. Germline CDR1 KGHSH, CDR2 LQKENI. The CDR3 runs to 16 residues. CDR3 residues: CASSPPGLAGHNEQFF. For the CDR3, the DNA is TGTGCCAGCTCACCGCCGGGACTAGCAGGTCACAATGAGCAGTTCTTC.

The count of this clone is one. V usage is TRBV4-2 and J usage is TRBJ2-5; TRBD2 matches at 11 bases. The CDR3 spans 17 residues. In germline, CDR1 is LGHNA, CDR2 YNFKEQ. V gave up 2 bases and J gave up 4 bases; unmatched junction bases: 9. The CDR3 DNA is TGTGCCAGCAGCCAACTGCTAGCGGGAGGTGTAGGAGAGACCCAGTACTTC. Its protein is CASSQLLAGGVGETQYF.

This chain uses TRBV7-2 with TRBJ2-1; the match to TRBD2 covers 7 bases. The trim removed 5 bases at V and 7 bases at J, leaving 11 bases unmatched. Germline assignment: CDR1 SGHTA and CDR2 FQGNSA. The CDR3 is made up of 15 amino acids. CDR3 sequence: CASSPRGGSLNEQFF. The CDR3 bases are TGTGCCAGCAGCCCACGCGGCGGGAGTCTTAATGAGCAGTTCTTC.

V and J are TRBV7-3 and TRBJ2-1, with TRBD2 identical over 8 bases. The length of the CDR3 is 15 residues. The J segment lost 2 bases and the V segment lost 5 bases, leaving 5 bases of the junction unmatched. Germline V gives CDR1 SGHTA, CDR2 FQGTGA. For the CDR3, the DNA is TGTGCCAGCAGCCTTAGCGGGACTACCTACAATGAGCAGTTCTTC. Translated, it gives CASSLSGTTYNEQFF.